This paragraph reports one TCR beta chain. The CDR3 consists of 17 residues. Germline lookup yields CDR1 MNHNS and CDR2 SASEGT. V lost 3 bases to trimming and J lost 3 bases; unmatched junction nucleotides: 12. The naive CD8 population came from CD45RO-negative cells selected for CCR7, without terminally differentiated effector memory CD45RA+ cells. This sample stems from a study of shared clonotypes between healthy human individuals. The data were produced by immunoSEQ multiplex PCR, yet TCRdb's version contains in-frame clones alone and is incomplete. Of hundreds of thousands of clones listed, 92% are singletons.

V gene TRBV6-1 combines with J gene TRBJ1-1; the match to TRBD1 covers 8 bases. The TCR sequence derives from a man aged 30 to 39 in good health. Input material: naive CD8+ T cells sorted from blood. The CDR3 reads CASSDDRGPDVYTEAFF. The CDR3 nucleotides read TGTGCCAGCAGTGACGACAGGGGTCCGGACGTCTACACTGAAGCTTTCTTT.